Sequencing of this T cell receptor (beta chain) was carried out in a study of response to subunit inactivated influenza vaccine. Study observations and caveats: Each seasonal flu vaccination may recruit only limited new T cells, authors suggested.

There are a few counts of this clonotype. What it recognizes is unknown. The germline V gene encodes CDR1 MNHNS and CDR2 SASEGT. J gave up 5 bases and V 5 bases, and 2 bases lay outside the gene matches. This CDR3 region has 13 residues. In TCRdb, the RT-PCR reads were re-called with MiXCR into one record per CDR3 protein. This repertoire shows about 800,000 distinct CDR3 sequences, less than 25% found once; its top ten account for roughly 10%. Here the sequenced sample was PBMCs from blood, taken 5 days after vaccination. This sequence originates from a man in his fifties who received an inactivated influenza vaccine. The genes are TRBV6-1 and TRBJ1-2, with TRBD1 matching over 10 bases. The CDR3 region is CASSMGQGYGYTF. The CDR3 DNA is TGTGCCAGCAGTATGGGACAGGGGTATGGCTACACCTTC.